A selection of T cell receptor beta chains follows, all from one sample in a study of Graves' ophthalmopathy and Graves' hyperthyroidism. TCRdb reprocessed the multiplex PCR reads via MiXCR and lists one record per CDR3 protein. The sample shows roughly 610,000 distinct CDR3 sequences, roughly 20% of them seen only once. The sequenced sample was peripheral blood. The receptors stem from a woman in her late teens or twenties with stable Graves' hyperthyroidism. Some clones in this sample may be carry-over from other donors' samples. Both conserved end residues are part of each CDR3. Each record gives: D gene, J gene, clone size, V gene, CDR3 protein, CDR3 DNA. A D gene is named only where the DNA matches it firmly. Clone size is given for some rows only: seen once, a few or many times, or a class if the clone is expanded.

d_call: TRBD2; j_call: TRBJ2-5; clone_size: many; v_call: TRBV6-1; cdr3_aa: CASIDRGGYVVETQYF; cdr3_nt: TGTGCCAGCATCGACCGGGGGGGGTATGTGGTGGAGACCCAGTACTTC
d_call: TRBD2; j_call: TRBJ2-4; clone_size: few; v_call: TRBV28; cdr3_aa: CASSNTGREDIQYF; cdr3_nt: TGTGCCAGCAGTAACACGGGTCGGGAGGACATTCAGTACTTC
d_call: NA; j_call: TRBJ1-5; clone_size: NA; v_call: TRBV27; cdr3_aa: CASSSAGGGNQPQHF; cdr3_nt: TGTGCCAGCAGTTCCGCGGGAGGAGGCAATCAGCCCCAGCATTTT
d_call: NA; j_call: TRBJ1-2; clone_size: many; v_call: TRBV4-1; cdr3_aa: CASSQVGYGYTF; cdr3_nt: TGTGCCAGCAGCCAAGTCGGCTATGGCTACACCTTC
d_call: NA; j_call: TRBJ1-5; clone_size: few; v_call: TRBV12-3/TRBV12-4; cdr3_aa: CASSFWGISNQPQHF; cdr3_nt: TGTGCCAGCAGTTTCTGGGGGATTAGCAATCAGCCCCAGCATTTT
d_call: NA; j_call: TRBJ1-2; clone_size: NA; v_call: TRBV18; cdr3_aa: CASSREDGGGYTF; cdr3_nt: TGTGCCAGCTCACGAGAGGACGGCGGTGGCTACACCTTC
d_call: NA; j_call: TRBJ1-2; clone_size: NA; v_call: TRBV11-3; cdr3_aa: CASSHPRAGGYGYTF; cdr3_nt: TGCGCCAGCAGCCATCCTAGGGCAGGAGGCTATGGCTACACCTTC
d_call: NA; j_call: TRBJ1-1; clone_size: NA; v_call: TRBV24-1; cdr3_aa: CATRGWDGIAFF; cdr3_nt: TGTGCCACCCGTGGCTGGGACGGCATAGCTTTCTTT
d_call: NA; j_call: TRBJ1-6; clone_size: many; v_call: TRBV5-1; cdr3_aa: CASSLDRVSNSPLHF; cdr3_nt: TGCGCCAGCAGCTTGGACAGGGTTTCAAATTCACCCCTCCACTTT
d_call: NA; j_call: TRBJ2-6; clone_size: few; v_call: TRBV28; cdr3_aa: CASRPGTSLSGANVLTF; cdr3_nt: TGTGCCAGCAGACCCGGGACTTCCCTCTCTGGGGCCAACGTCCTGACTTTC
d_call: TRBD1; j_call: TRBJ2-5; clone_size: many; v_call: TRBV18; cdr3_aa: CASSPRQGGQETQYF; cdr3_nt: TGTGCCAGCTCACCGCGACAGGGGGGCCAAGAGACCCAGTACTTC
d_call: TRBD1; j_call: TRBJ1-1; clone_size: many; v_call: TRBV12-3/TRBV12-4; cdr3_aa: CASSNGQGGTGTEAFF; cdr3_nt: TGTGCCAGCAGCAACGGACAGGGAGGTACGGGCACTGAAGCTTTCTTT
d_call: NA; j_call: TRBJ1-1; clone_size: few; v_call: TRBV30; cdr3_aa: CAWISNRELTEAFF; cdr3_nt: TGTGCCTGGATTAGCAACAGGGAGCTCACTGAAGCTTTCTTT
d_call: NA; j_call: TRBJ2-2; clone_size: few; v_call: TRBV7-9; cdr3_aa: CASSLVTPEGELFF; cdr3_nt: TGTGCCAGCAGCTTAGTGACCCCCGAGGGGGAGCTGTTTTTT
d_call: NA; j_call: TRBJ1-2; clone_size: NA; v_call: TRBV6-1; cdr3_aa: CASSTPSTTIYGYTF; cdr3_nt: TGTGCCAGCAGCACCCCCAGCACAACCATCTATGGCTACACCTTC
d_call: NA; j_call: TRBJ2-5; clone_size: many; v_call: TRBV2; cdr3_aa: CASREGAGQETQYF; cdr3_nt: TGTGCCAGCAGAGAAGGGGCGGGACAAGAGACCCAGTACTTC